The 19 T cell receptor beta chains listed next were all sequenced from one sample in a study of blood T cells in healthy people across ages. A sample-barcoded 5' primer and a J-beta primer mix were used in a second PCR of about 6 to 12 cycles. TCRdb fed the 5' RACE reads into MiXCR, producing one record per CDR3 protein. The profile shows around 1,600,000 distinct CDR3 sequences, 35% to 45% of them singletons. Input material: blood. The receptors come from a woman younger than 30 in good health.

J is TRBJ2-2 and V is TRBV12-5; D unresolved. The CDR3 covers 14 residues. V lost 8 bases, J lost 4 bases, and 14 bases lay in between. From germline, CDR1 is LGHNT and CDR2 FRNRAP. CDR3 nucleotides: TGTGCTAGTACCTGGGGTTACAGCACCGGGGAGCTGTTTTTT. Translating gives CASTWGYSTGELFF.

The rearrangement links TRBV7-2 to TRBJ2-2; no firm D call. Germline V CDR1 and CDR2: SGHTA, FQGNSA. Trimming cost V 2 bases and J 2 bases, with 9 bases left between them. The CDR3 contains 15 residues. This chain's CDR3 is CASSLQQINTGELFF. The CDR3 DNA reads TGTGCCAGCAGCTTACAACAGATAAACACCGGGGAGCTGTTTTTT.

The chain has TRBV29-1 and TRBJ2-3; D unresolved. The CDR3 runs 13 residues. Trimming took off 6 bases at V and 6 bases at J, with 16 bases between the two ends. Per germline, CDR1 SQVTM and CDR2 ANQGSEA. The DNA of the CDR3 is TGCAGCGTAGTAAGGAGTTCGGCGGATACGCAGTATTTT. Translated, it gives CSVVRSSADTQYF.

This clonotype occurred a few times. The chain carries TRBV21-1 and TRBJ2-3; the table assigns TRBD2, which was not confirmed against the DNA. TRBV21-1 is recorded as a pseudogene. The CDR3 length is 18 residues. The CDR3 region has the DNA TGTGCCAGCAGCAAAATAGCCAAAACTAGCTACCCCAGACTGGCGCAGTATTTT. It encodes CASSKIAKTSYPRLAQYF.

The chain links TRBV5-6 to TRBJ2-7, with D hard to call. Per the germline V gene, CDR1 is SGHDT and CDR2 is YYEEEE. This CDR3 spans 13 amino acids. Trimming stripped 2 bases from V and 6 bases from J, with 12 bases between. The CDR3 spells CASSFFRPLEQYF. CDR3 DNA: TGTGCCAGCAGCTTTTTTCGTCCGCTCGAGCAGTACTTC.

The CDR3 reads CASSQDTGGQGEKLFF. The CDR3 nucleotides read TGCGCCAGCAGCCAAGATACGGGGGGGCAGGGTGAAAAACTGTTTTTT. The chain uses TRBV4-3 and TRBJ1-4; a possible D gene is TRBD1 (6 bases). The CDR3 contains 16 residues. The germline V gene has CDR1 LGHNA and CDR2 YSLEER. V was shortened by 0 bases and J by 7 bases, with 15 bases between the two germline ends.

This chain links TRBV27 with TRBJ2-4; 7 nucleotides align to TRBD1. TRBJ2-7 explains the end of the DNA better; the J call may be wrong. CDR1 is MNHEY and CDR2 is SMNVEV in the germline V gene (reference sequence). The CDR3 is 13 amino acids. In DNA, the CDR3 is TGTGCCTCCAGGGACAGCACAGCTTGCGAGCAGTACTTC. Its protein is CASRDSTACEQYF.

This chain connects TRBV6-1 to TRBJ1-1; 12 nucleotides align to TRBD1. CDR3 length equals 18 residues. Germline-derived CDR1 and CDR2 are MNHNS and SASEGT. V dropped 6 bases and J dropped 1; count of bases not matched to a gene: 12. The CDR3 DNA is TGTGCCAGCAGCATGGGACAGGGGGCGCATTTAAGGAACACTGAAGCTTTCTTT. Residues: CASSMGQGAHLRNTEAFF.

The rearrangement joins TRBV4-1 to TRBJ2-7; the match to TRBD1 covers 7 bases. The closer fit of TRBJ2-5 to the DNA end suggests the J call may be wrong. This CDR3 has 17 residues. Germline CDR1 reads MGHRA; CDR2 reads YSYEKL. The CDR3 sequence: CASSQVEIDREKETQYF. For the CDR3, the DNA is TGCGCCAGCAGCCAAGTCGAGATAGACAGGGAAAAAGAGACCCAGTACTTC.

The chain couples TRBV7-2 to TRBJ2-3; 8 bases agree with TRBD2. Germline V CDR1 and CDR2: SGHTA, FQGNSA. V lost 2 bases to trimming and J lost 1 base; unmatched junction nucleotides: 2. CDR3 length equals 15 residues. CDR3 protein: CASSLPTSGTDTQYF. In DNA form, the CDR3 reads TGTGCCAGCAGCTTACCGACTAGCGGCACAGATACGCAGTATTTT.

The chain recombines TRBV10-3 with TRBJ1-4; D gene uncertain. The CDR3 length is 15 residues. The V gene's germline CDR1 is ENHRY and CDR2 SYGVKD. The ends were cut back, 6 bases at V and 0 bases at J, with 11 bases in the middle. The DNA for the CDR3 is TGTGCCATCAGGCCAGCTGATGCAACTAATGAAAAACTGTTTTTT. Its translation: CAIRPADATNEKLFF.

This clonotype was counted a single time. The rearrangement links TRBV20-1 to TRBJ1-2, with D perhaps matching TRBD1 (5 bases). The V and J ends lost 5 bases and 3 bases respectively, with 16 bases between them. Germline V gene lookup returns CDR1 DFQATT and CDR2 SNEGSKA (reference sequence). This CDR3 is built from 14 residues. The CDR3 bases are TGCAGTGCTGGCCCCGGGGGGACGCACTATGGCTACACCTTC. The encoded protein is CSAGPGGTHYGYTF.

The genes are TRBV3-1 and TRBJ2-5; tentatively, D is TRBD1 (6 bases). There are 18 residues in the CDR3. Germline assignment: CDR1 LGHDT and CDR2 YNNKEL (reference sequence). Trimming took 0 bases from V and 0 from J, leaving 17 bases between them. As DNA, the CDR3 is TGTGCCAGCAGCCAAGAATGGGGGACACAACTGTACCAAGAGACCCAGTACTTC. It specifies CASSQEWGTQLYQETQYF.

The chain joins TRBV6-6 to TRBJ2-7; D is uncertain. This CDR3 spans 15 amino acids. V was pared by 0 bases and J by 2 bases, with 11 bases between. The V gene's germline CDR1 is MNHNY and CDR2 SVGAGI (reference sequence). CDR3 sequence reads: CASSYSKVLAYEQYF. CDR3 bases: TGTGCCAGCAGTTACTCGAAGGTCCTCGCCTACGAGCAGTACTTC.

The chain employs TRBV28 and TRBJ2-5, with 8 bases fitting TRBD1. Germline CDR1 reads MDHEN; CDR2 reads SYDVKM. V was pared by 4 bases and J by 2 bases, with 9 bases of the junction left unmatched. This CDR3 has 16 residues. The CDR3 reads CASSSPRTGGQETQYF. The DNA for the CDR3 is TGTGCCAGCAGTTCCCCGCGCACAGGGGGGCAAGAGACCCAGTACTTC.

This clonotype appeared a few times. The J gene is TRBJ2-1, the V gene TRBV9; D is perhaps TRBD2 (6 bases). V lost 3 bases to trimming and J lost 9 bases, with 19 bases between them. The CDR3 covers 15 residues. Germline V gene lookup returns CDR1 SGDLS and CDR2 YYNGEE. The CDR3 bases are TGTGCCAGCAGCGCCACCGGGACTCCCATTGGTGAGCAGTTCTTC. Translated, it gives CASSATGTPIGEQFF. Full variable domain (rest looked up from reference TRBV9 and TRBJ2-1): DSGVTQTPKHLITATGQRVTLRCSPRSGDLSVYWYQQSLDQGLQFLIQYYNGEERAKGNILERFSAQQFPDLHSELNLSSLELGDSALYFCASSATGTPIGEQFFGPGTRLTVL.

The chain couples TRBV4-2 to TRBJ1-1, with 9 bases aligning to TRBD1. The CDR3 runs to 14 residues. V gave up 0 bases and J gave up 11 bases; unmatched junction bases: 7. In germline, CDR1 is LGHNA, CDR2 YNFKEQ. DNA for the CDR3: TGTGCCAGCAGCCAAGATGGGACAGGGTATTCGGCTTTCTTT. This codes for CASSQDGTGYSAFF.

This clonotype was picked up a small number of times. This chain links TRBV6-1 with TRBJ2-7; D not resolved. The germline V gene encodes CDR1 MNHNS and CDR2 SASEGT. The CDR3 has 15 residues. Trimming cost V 1 base and J 0 bases, with 10 bases left between them. The CDR3 nucleotides read TGTGCCAGCAGTGAAGTGGGCCTCAGCTCCTACGAGCAGTACTTC. Protein: CASSEVGLSSYEQYF.

This clonotype was counted a few times. V and J are TRBV29-1 and TRBJ2-7; 9 nucleotides line up with TRBD1. V lost 7 bases, J lost 3 bases, and 7 bases stayed unmatched. Germline CDR1 is SQVTM and CDR2 is ANQGSEA. The CDR3 runs 13 residues. CDR3 bases: TGCAGCGCTTTGACAGGGGGTTTCTACGAGCAGTACTTC. Its protein is CSALTGGFYEQYF.